The 18 T cell receptor beta chains presented below share a single source sample, sequenced in a study of T cells in women clearing cervical HPV infection. Profiling relied on immunoSEQ multiplex PCR, and the TCRdb table lists in-frame clones only, not all of them. The sample shows over 30,000 clones, and roughly 7.2% sits with its ten largest clones. Sequencing was performed on blood buffy coat. The receptor set was obtained from a woman aged 18 to 75 with a cervical HPV16 infection that either progressed to CIN3+ or cleared (not recorded which).

As for this clone: The read gets to within 3 residues of the CDR3 end, and the germline J gene fills in the rest. Within the sample, other DNA sequences also encode this same CDR3. The chain employs TRBV19 and TRBJ1-5; D is ambiguous. CDR1 and CDR2 (germline): LNHDA, SQIVND (reference sequence). V was shortened by 5 bases and J by 7 bases, with 21 bases between the two germline ends. This CDR3 region has 16 residues. CDR3: CASSAVAGSGRQPQHF. The DNA read from the CDR3 is TGTGCCAGTAGTGCCGTCGCGGGGTCAGGAAGGCAGCCC.

For this clone: The CDR3 end lies 3 residues beyond the end of the read and is filled in from the germline J gene. The chain employs TRBV11-2 and TRBJ2-5; a weak D match, TRBD2 (6 bases). Trimming pared 0 bases from V and 7 bases from J, leaving 12 bases between. The germline gives CDR1 SGHAT, CDR2 FQNNGV. The CDR3 sequence is 14 residues long. CDR3 protein: CASSLESMGGTQYF. CDR3 DNA, as far as it was read: TGTGCCAGCAGCTTAGAGTCCATGGGGGGGACC.

On this clone: The read terminates 3 residues before the CDR3 end, so the remaining end is supplied by the germline J gene. The chain recombines TRBV2 with TRBJ1-5, with 8 bases fitting TRBD1. V dropped 7 bases and J dropped 5; count of bases not matched to a gene: 4. Germline V gene lookup returns CDR1 SNHLY and CDR2 FYNNEI. CDR3 size: 13 residues. The DNA read from the CDR3 is TGTGCCAGCACAGGGGACAGGCATCAGCCC. This sequence encodes CASTGDRHQP. In full, the CDR3 is CASTGDRHQPQHF.

On this clone: Its ends do not fully match the called genes, so a read error is possible. The missing CDR3 end, 3 residues past where the read stops, is filled in from the germline J gene. The V gene is TRBV4-2, the J gene TRBJ1-3; D is unclear. This CDR3 region has 15 residues. The V gene's germline CDR1 is LGHNA and CDR2 YNFKEQ. CDR3 sequence reads: CASSQERFSGNTIYF. CDR3 DNA, as far as it was read: TGCGCCAGCAGCCAAGAGAGGTTCTCTGGAAACACC.

Note on this clone: The CDR3 end lies 3 residues beyond the end of the read and is filled in from the germline J gene. This chain joins TRBV20-1 and TRBJ1-4, with TRBD1 matching over 7 bases. The CDR3 has 13 residues. From germline, CDR1 is DFQATT and CDR2 SNEGSKA (reference sequence). V trimming: 3 bases; J trimming: 8 bases; junction bases outside the gene matches: 6. CDR3 residues: CSASRQGEEKLFF. The sequenced part of the CDR3 DNA is TGCAGTGCTAGTAGACAGGGTGAGGAAAAA.

About this clone: The read stops 3 residues short of the end of the CDR3; the missing end is completed from the germline J gene. The chain combines TRBV19 with TRBJ1-5; D unclear. Trimming took 6 bases from V and 0 from J, leaving 12 bases between them. This CDR3 has 15 residues. Per germline, CDR1 LNHDA and CDR2 SQIVND (reference sequence). The CDR3 sequence is CASSLWPNSNQPQHF. The sequenced CDR3 bases are TGTGCCAGTAGCCTCTGGCCGAATAGCAATCAGCCC.

As regards this clone: The DNA ends 3 residues before the CDR3 does, and the rest of the CDR3 is filled in from the germline J gene. This rearrangement joins TRBV20-1 to TRBJ1-3; 9 bases fit TRBD1. The germline V gene has CDR1 DFQATT and CDR2 SNEGSKA (reference sequence). The V gene end was trimmed by 0 bases and the J gene end by 0 bases; junction bases not matched to a gene: 9. CDR3 size: 18 residues. The part of the CDR3 DNA that was read is TGCAGTGCTAGAGACCTCCCGGGACAGGGAAGCTCTGGAAACACC. It translates to CSARDLPGQGSSGNT. The full CDR3 reads CSARDLPGQGSSGNTIYF.

On this clone itself: Read data end 3 residues before the CDR3 end; the end is taken from the germline J gene. The rearrangement joins TRBV7-2 to TRBJ1-6; D perhaps matches TRBD1 (5 bases). Germline CDR1 and CDR2: SGHTA and FQGNSA. V lost 3 bases and J 10 bases, leaving 16 bases between the germline ends. The CDR3 extends over 15 amino acids. This CDR3 reads CASSFSERGRSPLHF. The CDR3 bases that were read are TGTGCCAGCAGCTTTTCCGAGAGGGGCCGGTCACCC. The full variable domain, rest sourced from reference TRBV7-2 and TRBJ1-6, is GAGVSQSPSNKVTEKGKDVELRCDPISGHTALYWYRQSLGQGLEFLIYFQGNSAPDKSGLPSDRFSAERTGGSVSTLTIQRTQQEDSAVYLCASSFSERGRSPLHFGNGTRLTVT.

Concerning this clone itself: The read ends 3 residues shy of where the CDR3 ends; the end is completed using the germline J gene. This chain joins TRBV29-1 and TRBJ2-1; D possibly corresponds to TRBD1 (5 bases). CDR1 SQVTM and CDR2 ANQGSEA come from the germline V gene. The CDR3 extends over 12 amino acids. Trimming shortened V by 0 bases and J by 8 bases, and 8 bases separated the two germline ends. The sequenced part of the CDR3 DNA is TGCAGCGTTGAAGAAGAAGGGGATGAG. The encoded protein is CSVEEEGDE. From start to end, the CDR3 is CSVEEEGDEQFF.

In regard to this clone: The read comes to an end 3 residues before the CDR3 does, leaving the germline J gene to fill in the end. The chain combines TRBV6-2 or TRBV6-3 with TRBJ1-6; weak D call: TRBD1 (6 bases). CDR1 and CDR2 (germline): MNHEY, SVGEGT. This CDR3 comprises 15 residues. V was cut by 6 bases and J by 5 bases, with 14 bases left in between. The CDR3 is CASRDRDTDNSPLHF. The sequenced part of the CDR3 DNA is TGTGCCAGCAGGGACCGGGACACGGATAATTCACCC.

Turning to this clone: The CDR3 extends 3 residues past the end of the read, so its final part is completed from the germline J gene. The genes are TRBV19 and TRBJ2-1, with 8 positions matching TRBD2. The germline V gene encodes CDR1 LNHDA and CDR2 SQIVND (reference sequence). J lost 4 bases, V lost 5 bases, and 4 bases had no gene match. The CDR3 runs to 14 residues. CDR3 DNA, as far as it was read: TGTGCCAGTAGTCGGGGGGGCCTTTACAATGAG. Amino acid sequence: CASSRGGLYNE. The complete CDR3 reads CASSRGGLYNEQFF.

The CDR3 protein is CASSLVGLAGYQETQYF. CDR3 DNA, as far as it was read: TGTGCCAGCAGCTTAGTCGGACTAGCGGGGTACCAAGAGACC. The rearrangement links TRBV13 to TRBJ2-5, with TRBD2 matching over 12 bases. The read gets to within 3 residues of the CDR3 end, and the germline J gene fills in the rest. Germline CDR1 and CDR2: PRHDT and FYEKMQ (reference sequence). Germline trimming cut 1 base from V and 0 bases from J; bases unmatched to any gene: 3. The CDR3 has 17 residues.

Worth noting for this clone: The DNA ends 3 residues before the CDR3 does, and the rest of the CDR3 is filled in from the germline J gene. The chain joins TRBV29-1 to TRBJ2-2; tentative D call: TRBD2 (5 bases). Per germline, CDR1 SQVTM and CDR2 ANQGSEA. The V end lost 5 bases, the J end lost 2 bases, and 12 bases lay between the germline ends. The CDR3 is 14 residues long. The CDR3 sequence: CSVRSSGNTGELFF. The part of the CDR3 DNA that was read is TGCAGCGTTAGGAGCAGCGGAAACACCGGGGAG.

As regards this clone: The read stops 3 residues short of the end of the CDR3; the missing end is completed from the germline J gene. The J gene is TRBJ1-1, the V gene TRBV18; unclear D gene. Germline CDR1 and CDR2: KGHSH and LQKENI. Trimming took 5 bases from V and 1 from J, leaving 8 bases between them. CDR3 length equals 13 residues. This CDR3 reads CASSFSENTEAFF. CDR3 DNA (partial): TGTGCCAGCTCATTCTCAGAGAACACTGAA.

As for this clone: The read ends 3 residues early relative to the CDR3; the germline J gene fills the gap. The chain recombines TRBV5-6 with TRBJ2-7; TRBD1 aligns across 8 bases. Germline V gene data show CDR1 as SGHDT and CDR2 as YYEEEE. V was clipped by 5 bases and J by 5 bases; unmatched bases: 12. This CDR3 is built from 15 residues. The part of the CDR3 DNA that was read is TGTGCCAGCAGTTTCGTCCGGGACAGGTCCAACGAG. Its protein product is CASSFVRDRSNE. The full CDR3 is CASSFVRDRSNEQYF.

CDR3 residues: CSAQTDSTYEQYF. The CDR3 bases that were read are TGCAGTGCTCAGACGGACAGTACCTACGAG. V usage is TRBV20-1 and J usage is TRBJ2-7, with a tentative D call TRBD1 (6 bases). Read sequence stops 3 residues before the CDR3 end, and the germline J gene provides the missing end. This CDR3 contains 13 residues. CDR1 is DFQATT and CDR2 is SNEGSKA in the germline V gene (reference sequence). Trimming shortened V by 5 bases and J by 2 bases, and 13 bases separated the two germline ends.

Note on this clone: Read sequence stops 3 residues before the CDR3 end, and the germline J gene provides the missing end. The chain joins TRBV2 to TRBJ2-4; a possible D gene is TRBD1 (6 bases). Germline V CDR1 and CDR2: SNHLY, FYNNEI. The CDR3 length is 13 residues. CDR3 bases read: TGTGCCAGCAGGGACAGTGAAGGCTATGGT. It encodes CASRDSEGYG. The full CDR3 sequence reads CASRDSEGYGQYF.

Of note for this clone: The read stops 3 residues short of the end of the CDR3; the missing end is completed from the germline J gene. The chain employs TRBV20-1 and TRBJ1-5, with D possibly matching TRBD1 (5 bases). The V and J ends lost 4 bases and 0 bases respectively, with 7 bases between them. This CDR3 is built from 13 residues. Germline CDR1 reads DFQATT; CDR2 reads SNEGSKA (reference sequence). The CDR3 region is CSANRNSNQPQHF. The CDR3 DNA, read in part, is TGCAGTGCTAACAGGAATAGCAATCAGCCC.